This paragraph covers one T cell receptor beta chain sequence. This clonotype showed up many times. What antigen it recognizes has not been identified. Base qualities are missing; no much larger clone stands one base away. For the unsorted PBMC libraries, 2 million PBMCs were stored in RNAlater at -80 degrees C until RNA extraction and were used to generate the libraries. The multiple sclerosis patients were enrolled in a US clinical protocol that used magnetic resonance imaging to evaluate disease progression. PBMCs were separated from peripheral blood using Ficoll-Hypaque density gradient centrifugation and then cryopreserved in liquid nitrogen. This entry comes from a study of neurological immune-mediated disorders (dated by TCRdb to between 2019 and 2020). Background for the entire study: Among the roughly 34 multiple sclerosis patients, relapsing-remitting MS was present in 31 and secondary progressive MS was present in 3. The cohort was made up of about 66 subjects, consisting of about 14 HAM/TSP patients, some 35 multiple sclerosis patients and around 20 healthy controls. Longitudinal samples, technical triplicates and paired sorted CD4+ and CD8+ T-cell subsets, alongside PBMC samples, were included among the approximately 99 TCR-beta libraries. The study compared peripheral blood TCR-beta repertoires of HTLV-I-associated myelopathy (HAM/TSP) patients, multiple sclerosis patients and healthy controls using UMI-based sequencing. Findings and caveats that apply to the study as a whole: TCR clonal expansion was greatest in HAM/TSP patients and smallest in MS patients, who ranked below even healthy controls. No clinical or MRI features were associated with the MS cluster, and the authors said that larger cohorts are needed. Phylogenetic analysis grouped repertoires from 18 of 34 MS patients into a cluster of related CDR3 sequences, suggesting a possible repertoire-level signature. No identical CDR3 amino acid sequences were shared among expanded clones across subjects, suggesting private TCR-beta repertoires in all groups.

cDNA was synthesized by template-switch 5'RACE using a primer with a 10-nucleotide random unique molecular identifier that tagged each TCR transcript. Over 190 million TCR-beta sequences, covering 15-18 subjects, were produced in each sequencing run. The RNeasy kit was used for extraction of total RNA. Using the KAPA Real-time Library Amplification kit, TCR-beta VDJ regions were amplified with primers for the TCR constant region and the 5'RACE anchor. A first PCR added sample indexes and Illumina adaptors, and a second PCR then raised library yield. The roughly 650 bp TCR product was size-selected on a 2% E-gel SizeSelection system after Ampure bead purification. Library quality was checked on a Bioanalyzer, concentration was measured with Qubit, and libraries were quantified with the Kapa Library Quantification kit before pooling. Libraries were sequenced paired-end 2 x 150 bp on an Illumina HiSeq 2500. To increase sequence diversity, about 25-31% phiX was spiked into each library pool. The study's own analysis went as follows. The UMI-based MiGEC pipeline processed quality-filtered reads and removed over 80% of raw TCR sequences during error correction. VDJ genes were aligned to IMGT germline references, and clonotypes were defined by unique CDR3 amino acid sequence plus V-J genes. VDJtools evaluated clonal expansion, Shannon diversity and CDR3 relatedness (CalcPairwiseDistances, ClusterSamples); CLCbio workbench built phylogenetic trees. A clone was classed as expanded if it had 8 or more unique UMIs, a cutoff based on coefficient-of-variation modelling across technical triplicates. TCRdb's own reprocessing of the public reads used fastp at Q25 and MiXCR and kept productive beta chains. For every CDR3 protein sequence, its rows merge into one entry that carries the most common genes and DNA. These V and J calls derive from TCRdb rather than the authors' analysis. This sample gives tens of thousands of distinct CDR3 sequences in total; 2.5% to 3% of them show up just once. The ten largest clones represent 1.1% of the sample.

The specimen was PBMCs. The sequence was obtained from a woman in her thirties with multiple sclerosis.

The DNA reads TGTGCCAGCAGTTTAATGGGCGGAACCGGGGAGCTGTTTTTT. Its protein product is CASSLMGGTGELFF. The chain is assembled from TRBV12-3 or TRBV12-4 and TRBJ2-2; confidence is insufficient to name the D gene. V is shortened by 2 bases, J by 5 bases, and the region joining them spans 9 bases. Measured from the cysteine to the phenylalanine, the CDR3 is 14 residues long. Only the CDR3 part of the read is kept: 42 bases, read in frame from the first base.